The 8 T cell receptor beta chains presented below share a single source sample, sequenced in a study of vaccination and CD4 T cells after COVID-19 (dated 2022 in TCRdb). The sample's treatment or condition label is to be understood as: 10-day PBMC culture with coronavirus spike peptide pools or control peptides (ViraFEST assay). Antigen specificity for these receptors is unknown. The library was obtained by PCR. For sequencing, an Illumina iSeq 100 was employed. DNA from cultured CD4+ T cells underwent TCR sequencing with the Oncomine TCR Beta short-read assay at the Johns Hopkins FTIC core. TCRdb applied fastp at Q25 and MiXCR to the public reads, then kept only in-frame beta chains. Each CDR3 protein appears once, grouped with its most common genes and DNA. The sample profile shows 7,500 to 8,500 distinct CDR3 sequences; around 62% of them were found once. The top ten hold around 19% of the sample.

The material was cultured CD4+ T cells from blood, obtained after SARS-CoV-2 vaccination. These receptors were taken from a human donor with COVID-19.

The rearrangement joins TRBV5-4 to TRBJ1-4; D remains unclear. Germline CDR1 and CDR2: SGHNT and YYREEE (reference sequence). There are 15 residues in the CDR3. V lost 4 bases to trimming and J lost 0 bases, with 10 bases between them. CDR3 region: CASSPSLSTNEKLFF. The CDR3 coding sequence is TGTGCCAGCAGCCCATCCCTGTCAACTAATGAAAAACTGTTTTTT.

The CDR3 is CASSLADWRRNYGYTF. The CDR3, as DNA: TGTGCCAGCAGCTTGGCCGATTGGAGACGGAACTATGGCTACACCTTC. This chain joins TRBV5-4 and TRBJ1-2, with no clear D. This CDR3 comprises 16 residues. CDR1 is SGHNT and CDR2 is YYREEE in the germline V gene (reference sequence). The V gene lost 0 bases and the J gene lost 2 bases, with 14 bases spanning the gap.

The chain combines TRBV2 with TRBJ2-5; D gene uncertain. V lost 0 bases and J 5 bases, leaving 13 bases between the germline ends. Germline V gene lookup returns CDR1 SNHLY and CDR2 FYNNEI. The CDR3 has 15 amino acids. The CDR3 spells CASSEAGNAGETQYF. CDR3 DNA sequence: TGTGCCAGCAGTGAAGCGGGGAACGCCGGCGAGACCCAGTACTTC.

The V call is TRBV6-1, the J call TRBJ1-2; perhaps TRBD1 as D (6 bases). CDR3 length: 14 amino acids. Germline V CDR1 and CDR2: MNHNS, SASEGT. Trimming removed 7 bases from V and 3 bases from J, with 15 bases in between. The CDR3, as DNA: TGTGCCAGCACCACCCAGGGGTTTCACTATGGCTACACCTTC. Translated, it gives CASTTQGFHYGYTF.

The chain links TRBV20-1 to TRBJ2-7; no clear D. V dropped 0 bases and J dropped 2 bases, with 11 bases sitting between them. CDR1 and CDR2 from the germline V gene are DFQATT and SNEGSKA (reference sequence). The CDR3 has 14 amino acids. CDR3 nucleotides: TGCAGTGCTAGAGATCCGGCGGCTGCCTACGAGCAGTACTTC. This translates into CSARDPAAAYEQYF.

J is TRBJ1-1 and V is TRBV28; 7 positions match TRBD1. This CDR3 comprises 14 residues. V dropped 7 bases and J dropped 1; count of bases not matched to a gene: 6. From germline, CDR1 is MDHEN and CDR2 SYDVKM. DNA for the CDR3: TGTGCCAGCATAGGGGGCCTCGGGAACACTGAAGCTTTCTTT. This sequence encodes CASIGGLGNTEAFF.

The rearrangement joins TRBV5-1 to TRBJ2-2; 9 positions match TRBD2. The germline gives CDR1 SGHRS, CDR2 YFSETQ. The CDR3 sequence is 15 residues long. With V trimmed by 4 bases and J by 6 bases, 7 bases remained unmatched. As DNA, the CDR3 is TGCGCCAGCAGCGGGAGGAGCGGGGGGCCCGGGGAGCTGTTTTTT. Translating it yields CASSGRSGGPGELFF.

This clonotype has a single count. The chain employs TRBV20-1 and TRBJ2-3, with 13 bases fitting TRBD2. Per the germline V gene, CDR1 is DFQATT and CDR2 is SNEGSKA (reference sequence). The CDR3 contains 18 residues. Trimming took 2 bases from V and 5 from J; bases not matched to a gene: 13. CDR3: CSARPTGRTSGGLDTQYF. In DNA form, the CDR3 reads TGCAGTGCTAGACCTACCGGCCGGACTAGCGGGGGTTTAGATACGCAGTATTTT.